This TCR beta chain was obtained from a study of CD8+ T cells in alopecia areata. CDR3 length equals 15 residues. The V end was cut by 4 bases, the J end by 5 bases, with 14 bases between. CDR1 and CDR2 (germline): LGHNA, YNFKEQ. Study-wide results and limits: Relative to mice, TCR sharing across patients was less clear, a difference possibly HLA-related. Tofacitinib significantly reduced both scalp clonality and expanded CD8+ clones among the top 100. Lesional scalp, notably in alopecia totalis/universalis, had clonality above that of normal scalp.

As to treatment: oral pan-JAK inhibitor, 5-10 mg twice daily. In alopecia areata patients, both lesional scalp punch biopsies and peripheral blood were collected. This clone was picked up a small number of times. Its specificity is not known. RNA extraction and reverse transcription yielded cDNA as sequencing template. Data came from immunoSEQ multiplex PCR; TCRdb stores just in-frame clones and leaves some out. The data hold 200,000 to 250,000 clones, with under 70% observed a single time. The sequencing here drew on CD4+ T cells sorted from blood, taken at week 4, from a patient treated with tofacitinib. The clonotype comes from a human donor with alopecia areata. The chain combines TRBV4-2 with TRBJ1-4; weak D call: TRBD1 (6 bases). This CDR3 reads CASSRSDRPNEKLFF. As DNA, the CDR3 is TGTGCCAGCAGCCGATCGGACAGACCAAATGAAAAACTGTTTTTT.